This T cell receptor (beta chain) was observed in a study of blood T cell repertoires in COVID-19. The study drew participants aged roughly 18 to 95 years from under 30 US areas. Original handling: Amplification with reference gene primers provided the estimates of nucleated cell counts. The protocol was immunoSEQ multiplex PCR, while the TCRdb copy is restricted to in-frame clones and leaves out a portion. V and J calls and clone size are given by that table; D and trimming were obtained from the DNA. In the table there are approximately 290,000 clones, around 89% of which are singletons. The source is a woman aged 18-30 years with acute COVID-19. Sample: PBMCs or T cells enriched from blood (not recorded which).

This CDR3 is CASSPQAPGTGESPLHF. DNA for the CDR3: TGTGCCAGCTCACCACAAGCTCCCGGGACAGGGGAATCACCCCTCCACTTT. The V gene is TRBV18, the J gene TRBJ1-6; 10 bases match TRBD1. Losses at the gene ends were 1 base for V and 10 bases for J; bases not matched to a gene: 10. CDR3 length: 17 amino acids. Germline-derived CDR1 and CDR2 are KGHSH and LQKENI.